This TCR beta chain was captured by sequencing in a study of OX40 agonist ivuxolimab in advanced cancers. V was shortened by 6 bases and J by 3 bases, with 12 bases between the two germline ends. This CDR3 has 15 residues. CDR1 is KGHSH and CDR2 is LQKENI in the germline V gene. Only in-frame clones appear in the TCRdb table, and some are missing; sequencing was by immunoSEQ multiplex PCR. The sample gives around 100,000 clones, approximately 90% of which show up once; around 0.15% is in the top ten. The rearrangement links TRBV18 to TRBJ1-6; a weak D match, TRBD1 (5 bases). This specimen consisted of CD4+ or CD8+ T cells sorted from blood, obtained in a trial of the OX40 agonist ivuxolimab. The clonotype was recovered from an adult with an advanced solid tumor such as melanoma, head and neck, liver or kidney cancer. For the CDR3, the DNA is TGTGCCAGCTCCCCCGCGGGGCTCTATAATTCACCCCTCCACTTT. Amino acids: CASSPAGLYNSPLHF.